This T cell receptor beta chain is drawn from a study of shared clonotypes between healthy human individuals. Method: immunoSEQ multiplex PCR; TCRdb's copy keeps in-frame clones and lacks some. The sample has roughly 1,000,000 clones, 75% to 85% seen once. With 6 bases removed from V and 5 bases from J, the gap between germline ends came to 23 bases. Germline V CDR1 and CDR2: SEHNR, FQNEAQ (reference sequence). There are 17 residues in the CDR3. The sample comprised memory CD4+ T cells from PBMCs. Subset indicated: CD45RA-negative fraction. The sequence was collected from a man aged 18 to 29 in good health. Some clones in this sample may be carry-over from other donors' samples. The rearrangement links TRBV7-9 to TRBJ2-1; tentative D call: TRBD2 (6 bases). CDR3 sequence: CASRPGLAGSINNEQFF. The CDR3 DNA follows: TGTGCCAGCAGGCCGGGGCTGGCGGGGAGCATAAACAATGAGCAGTTCTTC.